The text below deals with one T cell receptor (beta chain). Antigen: not known. It was healthy bone marrow donors who served as donors. Germline assignment: CDR1 MNHEY and CDR2 SVGAGI. The CDR3 is made up of 14 amino acids. The ends were cut back, 2 bases at V and 2 bases at J, with 10 bases in the middle. PCR primers comprised 60 Vbeta and 13 Jbeta primers. Libraries were prepared by immunoSEQ multiplex PCR; TCRdb keeps only in-frame clonotypes and omits some of them. This sample's table reports approximately 50,000 clones. This entry belongs to a study of cytomegalovirus exposure and HLA in healthy donors. Study observations and caveats: There were some 150 TCR beta chains listed as cytomegalovirus-associated. Roughly uniform sequencing depth across donors was assumed, possibly incorrectly.

The V gene is TRBV6-5, the J gene TRBJ2-7; TRBD1 is a possible D gene (5 bases). The sequence came from a male donor in good health and CMV-seronegative. The sequencing sample was made of PBMCs. The CDR3, as DNA: TGTGCCAGCAGTTACGGTGAGACAGCCTACGAGCAGTACTTC. Translated: CASSYGETAYEQYF.